This paragraph reports one T cell receptor beta chain. Its specificity is not known. This entry is derived from a study of T cells in Graves' hyperthyroidism and ophthalmopathy. Uncontrolled infection, other autoimmune disease, pregnancy or lactation led to exclusion. Orbital computed tomography and thyroid ultrasound, together with serum TRAb and thyroxine and clinical symptoms, were used for diagnoses. Whole-study results and caveats: Blood also held most thyroid clonotypes expanded beyond 0.001.

The CDR3 has 13 residues. V was clipped by 9 bases and J by 5 bases; unmatched bases: 8. Germline V gives CDR1 KGHDR, CDR2 SFDVKD. The investigators amplified TCR beta CDR3 regions from RNA transcripts. First-round RT-PCR targeting the TCR CDR3 was performed with the HTBI primer set. TCRdb processed the multiplex PCR reads anew with MiXCR; each CDR3 protein has one entry. The sample yields some 300,000 distinct CDR3 sequences, 13% seen once. This sequence originates from a woman aged 30 to 39 with Graves' hyperthyroidism that later progressed to Graves' ophthalmopathy. The chain uses TRBV24-1 and TRBJ2-5; 7 bases agree with TRBD1. The material sequenced was blood. The CDR3 protein is CATETGQGETQYF. In nucleotides, the CDR3 is TGTGCCACCGAGACAGGGCAGGGGGAGACCCAGTACTTC.